The entry that follows covers one TCR beta chain sequence. The antigen it binds to is not known. No base-level quality is on record; no much larger clone is a single base apart. The sample is drawn from a study of T cell responses to AZD1222 COVID-19 vaccine (dated by TCRdb to the early 2020s). About the study as a whole: Because spike-specific TCR depth and breadth did not differ between the two schedules, AZD1222 recipients who got a second dose at roughly 4 weeks were pooled with those who got a second dose at roughly 12 weeks. A total of 233 trial participants underwent TCR sequencing, of whom 200 to 220 had received two doses of AZD1222 and around 25 had received two doses of the MenACWY control vaccine. Trial participants were enrolled into age subgroups of 18-55, 56-69 and 70-plus years, which contained 148, 28 and 57 TCR-sequenced participants, respectively.

In light of the paper, this sample's time point label describes: baseline before first vaccination. Samples from vaccinated people were obtained from the UK trials COV001 and COV002, which included a single-blind randomized controlled phase 2/3 trial of AZD1222 (ChAdOx1 nCoV-19) in healthy adults. For TCRbeta chain sequencing, PBMC samples were collected from trial participants at day 0 and at day 28 after the second dose. The CDR3 regions of human TCRbeta chains were subjected to immunosequencing. On the authors' methods: Repertoire TCRs were matched against a reference library of SARS-CoV-2-specific TCRs generated with the MIRA antigen-specificity platform. Breadth was defined as the fraction of unique TCRs that were SARS-CoV-2-associated. Depth was defined as the fraction of total T cells that were SARS-CoV-2-associated. Using the MIRA data, each spike-specific TCR was mapped to the spike region that the TCR reacts to and placed in a CD4 or CD8 class. Log10-transformed breadth and depth values were compared by one-way ANOVA with Sidak's multiple comparisons tests. Here the immuneACCESS table is served through TCRdb, limited to in-frame sequences with V and J called. Missing clones are a known gap in these copies; in checked studies unresolved V genes cover under half, and the rest lacks a known reason. V and J calls and clone size are given by that table; D and trimming were obtained from the DNA. This sample lists 150,000 to 200,000 clones; about nine tenths were detected once. Under 8% of the sample comes from the top ten.

Broad study findings and their caveats: After two AZD1222 doses, both the breadth and the depth of spike-specific TCRs were significantly higher than at day 0 and than in MenACWY recipients. CD4 TCRs associated with the vaccine covered the entire spike protein, and the dominant responses were in regions 160-218 and 743-854. Nearly half of unique spike-specific TCRs reportedly recognized epitopes outside regions mutated in the B.1.351 and B.1.1.7 variants. Conclusions about previously exposed vaccinees are limited because only six or seven AZD1222 recipients were SARS-CoV-2 seropositive at baseline. No day 14 peak-response samples were available, so repertoires were characterized only after the peak T cell response. The 56-69-year group was small, and its depth increase did not reach significance, likely because of low power. Participants were mostly white British, with more females than males. The authors suggested clonal diversity may have been underestimated.

The sample was peripheral blood, taken on day 0 of AZD1222 vaccination. The sequence was obtained from an adult in good health.

The nucleotides read TGTGCCAGCAGTTTAGAGGGGGAAAAACTGTTTTTT. Translated, it gives CASSLEGEKLFF. The rearranged chain carries TRBV28 and TRBJ1-4; the best D guess is TRBD1, with 5 bases matching. Taken from the germline V gene, the CDR1 and CDR2 loops are MDHEN and SYDVKM. The CDR3 numbers 12 residues from cysteine through phenylalanine. The read is trimmed to its CDR3 DNA, 36 bases read in frame from base 1. The junction shows trimming of 2 bases on V and 8 bases on J, plus 6 bases between the germline ends.